The clone carrying this TCR beta chain was counted many times. The antigen remains undetermined. TCRdb reprocessed the PCR reads via MiXCR and lists one record per CDR3 protein. The table records about 68,000 distinct CDR3 sequences, less than 20% of them present only once. The V gene lost 6 bases and the J gene lost 6 bases, with 15 bases spanning the gap. This CDR3 is 14 amino acids long. CDR1 MNHEY and CDR2 SMNVEV come from the germline V gene (reference sequence). This sample stems from a study of molecular identifiers for immune sequencing clone quantification. Regarding the study as a whole: In naive cells, under 1% of molecules belonged to clones above 20 RNA copies, against over 97% in effector cells. Identical barcode-sharing TCR molecules could lead to underestimated sizes for highly expanded clones.

Libraries from naive CD8 cells were generated from about 20,000 to 1,000,000 sorted cells (with 10%, 30% or 50% RNA). Researchers sorted naive CD8 T cells as cells that were CD8+CD4-CCR7+CD45RA+. The J gene is TRBJ2-1, the V gene TRBV27; D unclear. Sequencing input: naive CD8+ T cells from blood, with Jurkat cell RNA spiked in. The subset: FACS-sorted CD8+CD4-CCR7+CD45RA+ naive T cells. This clonotype was sampled from a human donor in good health. Some libraries in this study had Jurkat cell RNA spiked in. Here the CDR3 reads CASSKGPFPNEQFF. In DNA form, the CDR3 reads TGTGCCAGCAGCAAAGGACCCTTCCCCAATGAGCAGTTCTTC.